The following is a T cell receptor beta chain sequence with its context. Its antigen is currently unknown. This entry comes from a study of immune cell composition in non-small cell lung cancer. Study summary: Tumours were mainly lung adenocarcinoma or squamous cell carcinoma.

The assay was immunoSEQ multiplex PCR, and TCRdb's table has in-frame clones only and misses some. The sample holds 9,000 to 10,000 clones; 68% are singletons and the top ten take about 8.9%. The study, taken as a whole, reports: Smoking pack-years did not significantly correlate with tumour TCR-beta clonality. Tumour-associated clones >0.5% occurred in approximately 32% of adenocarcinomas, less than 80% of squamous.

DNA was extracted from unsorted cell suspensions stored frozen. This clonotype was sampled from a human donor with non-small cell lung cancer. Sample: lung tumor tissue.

This chain's CDR3 is CASSLVTGGEVETQYF. The CDR3 bases are TGTGCCAGCAGCTTAGTTACGGGGGGAGAGGTGGAGACCCAGTACTTC. This rearrangement joins TRBV11-2 to TRBJ2-5; 7 bases match TRBD2. J was trimmed by 5 bases and V by 1 base; bases with no gene match: 10. CDR1 and CDR2 (germline): SGHAT, FQNNGV. The length of the CDR3 is 16 residues. The complete variable domain, with remaining parts taken from reference TRBV11-2 and TRBJ2-5, reads EAGVAQSPRYKIIEKRQSVAFWCNPISGHATLYWYQQILGQGPKLLIQFQNNGVVDDSQLPKDRFSAERLKGVDSTLKIQPAKLEDSAVYLCASSLVTGGEVETQYFGPGTRLLVL.